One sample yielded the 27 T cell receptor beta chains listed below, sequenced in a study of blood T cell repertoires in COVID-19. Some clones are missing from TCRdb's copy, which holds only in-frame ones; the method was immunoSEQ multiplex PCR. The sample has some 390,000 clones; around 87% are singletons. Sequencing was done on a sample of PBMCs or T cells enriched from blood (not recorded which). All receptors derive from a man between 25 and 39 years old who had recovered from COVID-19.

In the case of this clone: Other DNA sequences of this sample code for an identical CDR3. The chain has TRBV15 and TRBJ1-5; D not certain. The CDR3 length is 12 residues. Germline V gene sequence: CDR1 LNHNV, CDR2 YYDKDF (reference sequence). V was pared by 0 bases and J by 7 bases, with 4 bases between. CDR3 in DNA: TGTGCCACCAGCAGAGATCAACAGCCCCAGCATTTT. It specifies CATSRDQQPQHF.

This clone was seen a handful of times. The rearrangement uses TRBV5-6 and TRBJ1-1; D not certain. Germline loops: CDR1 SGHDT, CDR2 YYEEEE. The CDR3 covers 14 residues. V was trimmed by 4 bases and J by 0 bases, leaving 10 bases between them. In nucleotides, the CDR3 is TGTGCCAGCAGCAACCTTTACTTGAACACTGAAGCTTTCTTT. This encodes CASSNLYLNTEAFF.

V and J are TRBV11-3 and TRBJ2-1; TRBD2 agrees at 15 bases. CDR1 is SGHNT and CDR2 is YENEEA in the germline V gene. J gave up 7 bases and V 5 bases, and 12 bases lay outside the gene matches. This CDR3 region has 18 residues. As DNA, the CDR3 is TGTGCCAGCAGCAATCACCTGGGACTAGCGGGAGGAAGGAATGAGCAGTTCTTC. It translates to CASSNHLGLAGGRNEQFF.

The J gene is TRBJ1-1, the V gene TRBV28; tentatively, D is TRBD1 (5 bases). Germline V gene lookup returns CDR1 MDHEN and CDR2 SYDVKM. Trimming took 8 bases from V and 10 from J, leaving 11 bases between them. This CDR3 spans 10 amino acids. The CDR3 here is CASRREVAFF. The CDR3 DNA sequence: TGTGCCAGCCGCAGGGAGGTAGCTTTCTTT.

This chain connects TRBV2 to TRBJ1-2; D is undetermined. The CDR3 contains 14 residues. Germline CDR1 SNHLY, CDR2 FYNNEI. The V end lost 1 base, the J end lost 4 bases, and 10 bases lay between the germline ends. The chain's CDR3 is CASSEGRSAYGYTF. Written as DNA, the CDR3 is TGTGCCAGCAGTGAAGGCAGAAGTGCCTATGGCTACACCTTC.

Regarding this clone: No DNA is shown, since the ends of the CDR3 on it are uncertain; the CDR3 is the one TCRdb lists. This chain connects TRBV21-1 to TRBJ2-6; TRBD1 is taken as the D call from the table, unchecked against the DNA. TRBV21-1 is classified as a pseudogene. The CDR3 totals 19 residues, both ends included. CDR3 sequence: CASSKMWGRGSTGANVLTF.

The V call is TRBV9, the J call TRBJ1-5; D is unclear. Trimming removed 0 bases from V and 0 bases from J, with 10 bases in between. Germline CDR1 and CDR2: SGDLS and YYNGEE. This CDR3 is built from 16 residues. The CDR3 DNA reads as TGTGCCAGCAGCGTAGGAGCGGGGTATAGCAATCAGCCCCAGCATTTT. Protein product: CASSVGAGYSNQPQHF.

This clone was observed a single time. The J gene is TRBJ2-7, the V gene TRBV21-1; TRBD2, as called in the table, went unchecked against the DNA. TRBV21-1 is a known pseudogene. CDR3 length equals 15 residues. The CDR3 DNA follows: TGTGCCAGCAGCAAACCGACTAGAAGTTCCGGCGAGCAGTACTTC. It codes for CASSKPTRSSGEQYF.

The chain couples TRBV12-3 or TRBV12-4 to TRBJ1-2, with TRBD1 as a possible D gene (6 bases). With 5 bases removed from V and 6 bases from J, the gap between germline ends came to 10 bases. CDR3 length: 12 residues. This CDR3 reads CASSTGGDGYTF. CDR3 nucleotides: TGTGCCAGCAGTACGGGGGGCGATGGCTACACCTTC.

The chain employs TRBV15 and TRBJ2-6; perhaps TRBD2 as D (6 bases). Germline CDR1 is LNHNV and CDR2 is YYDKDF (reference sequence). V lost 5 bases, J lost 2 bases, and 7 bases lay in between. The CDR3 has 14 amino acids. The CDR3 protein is CATSPGAGANVLTF. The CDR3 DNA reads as TGTGCCACCAGCCCGGGGGCTGGGGCCAACGTCCTGACTTTC.

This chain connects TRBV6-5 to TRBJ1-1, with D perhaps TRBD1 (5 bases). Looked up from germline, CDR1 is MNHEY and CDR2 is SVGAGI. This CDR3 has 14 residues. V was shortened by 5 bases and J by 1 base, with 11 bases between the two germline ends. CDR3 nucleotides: TGTGCCAGCAGTCGTGCGGACAAGAACACTGAAGCTTTCTTT. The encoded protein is CASSRADKNTEAFF.

The CDR3 DNA sequence: TGTGCTAGTGGTCCTGCCGGGTCATTAAACGAGCAGTACTTC. It is translated as CASGPAGSLNEQYF. The chain joins TRBV12-5 to TRBJ2-7; D not resolved. The CDR3 runs 14 residues. V was cut by 5 bases and J by 5 bases, with 16 bases left in between. Per the germline V gene, CDR1 is LGHNT and CDR2 is FRNRAP.

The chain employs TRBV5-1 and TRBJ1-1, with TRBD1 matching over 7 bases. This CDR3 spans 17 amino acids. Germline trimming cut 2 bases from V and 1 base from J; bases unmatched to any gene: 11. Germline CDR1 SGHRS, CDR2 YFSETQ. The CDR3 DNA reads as TGCGCCAGCAGCTTCAGTGACTCCGGGACAGCGAACACTGAAGCTTTCTTT. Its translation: CASSFSDSGTANTEAFF. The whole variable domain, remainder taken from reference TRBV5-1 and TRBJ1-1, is KAGVTQTPRYLIKTRGQQVTLSCSPISGHRSVSWYQQTPGQGLQFLFEYFSETQRNKGNFPGRFSGRQFSNSRSEMNVSTLELGDSALYLCASSFSDSGTANTEAFFGQGTRLTVV.

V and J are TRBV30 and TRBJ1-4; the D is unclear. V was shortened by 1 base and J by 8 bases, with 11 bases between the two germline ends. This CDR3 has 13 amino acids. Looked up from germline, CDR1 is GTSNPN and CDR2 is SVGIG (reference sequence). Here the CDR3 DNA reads TGTGCCTGGAGTGCGGGAGCGACGGAAAAACTGTTTTTT. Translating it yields CAWSAGATEKLFF.

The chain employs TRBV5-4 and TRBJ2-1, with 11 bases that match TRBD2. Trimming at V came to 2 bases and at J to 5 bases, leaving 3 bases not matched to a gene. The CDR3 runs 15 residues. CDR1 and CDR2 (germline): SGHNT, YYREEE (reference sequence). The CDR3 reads CASSLGLAGHNEQFF. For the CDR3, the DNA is TGTGCCAGCAGCTTAGGACTAGCGGGTCACAATGAGCAGTTCTTC.

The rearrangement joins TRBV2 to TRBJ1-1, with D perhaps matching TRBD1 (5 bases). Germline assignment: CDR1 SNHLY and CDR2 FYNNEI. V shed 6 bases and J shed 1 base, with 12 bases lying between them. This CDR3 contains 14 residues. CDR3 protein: CASSRRQQNTEAFF. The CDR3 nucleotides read TGTGCCAGCAGCCGTAGACAGCAGAACACTGAAGCTTTCTTT.

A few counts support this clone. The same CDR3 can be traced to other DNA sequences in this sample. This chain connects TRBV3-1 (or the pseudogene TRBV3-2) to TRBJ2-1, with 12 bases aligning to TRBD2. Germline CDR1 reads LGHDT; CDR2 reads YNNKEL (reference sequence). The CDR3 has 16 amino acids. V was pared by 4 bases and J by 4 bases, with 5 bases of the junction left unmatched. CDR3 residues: CASSPLTSGRYNEQFF. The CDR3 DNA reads TGTGCCAGCAGCCCCCTAACTAGCGGGAGGTACAATGAGCAGTTCTTC.

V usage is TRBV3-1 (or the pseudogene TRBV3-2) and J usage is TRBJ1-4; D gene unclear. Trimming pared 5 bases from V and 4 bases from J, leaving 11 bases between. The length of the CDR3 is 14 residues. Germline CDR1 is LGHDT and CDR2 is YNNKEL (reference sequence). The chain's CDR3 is CASSLEGGNEKLFF. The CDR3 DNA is TGTGCCAGCAGCTTGGAGGGCGGTAATGAAAAACTGTTTTTT.

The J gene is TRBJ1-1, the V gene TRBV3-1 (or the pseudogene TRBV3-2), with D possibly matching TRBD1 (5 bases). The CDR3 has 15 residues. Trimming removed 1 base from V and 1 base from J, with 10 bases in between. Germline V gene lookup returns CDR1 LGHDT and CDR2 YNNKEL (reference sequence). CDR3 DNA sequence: TGTGCCAGCAGCCAAGGGGGACTCCAGAACACTGAAGCTTTCTTT. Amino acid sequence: CASSQGGLQNTEAFF.

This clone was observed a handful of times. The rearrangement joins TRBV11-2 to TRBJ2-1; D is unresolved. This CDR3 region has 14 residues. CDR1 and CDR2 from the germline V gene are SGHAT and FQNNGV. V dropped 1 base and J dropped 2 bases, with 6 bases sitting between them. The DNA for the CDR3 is TGTGCCAGCAGCTTAGGCGTGACCTACAATGAGCAGTTCTTC. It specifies CASSLGVTYNEQFF.

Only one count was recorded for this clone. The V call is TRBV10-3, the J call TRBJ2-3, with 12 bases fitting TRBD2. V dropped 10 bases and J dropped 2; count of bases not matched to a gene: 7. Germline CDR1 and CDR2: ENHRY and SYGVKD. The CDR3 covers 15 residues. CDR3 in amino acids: CATRLAGDITDTQYF. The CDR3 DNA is TGTGCCACCAGACTAGCGGGAGATATCACAGATACGCAGTATTTT.

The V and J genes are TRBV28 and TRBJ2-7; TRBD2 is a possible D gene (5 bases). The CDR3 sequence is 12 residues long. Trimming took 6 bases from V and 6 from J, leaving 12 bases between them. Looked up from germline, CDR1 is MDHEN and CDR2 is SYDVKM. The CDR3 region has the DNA TGTGCCAGCAGCCGAGGGCCGTCCGAGCAGTACTTC. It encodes CASSRGPSEQYF.

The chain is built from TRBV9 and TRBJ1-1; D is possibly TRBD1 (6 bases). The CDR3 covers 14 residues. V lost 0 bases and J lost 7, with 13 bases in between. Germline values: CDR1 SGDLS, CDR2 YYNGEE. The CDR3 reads CASSVAPGAGEAFF. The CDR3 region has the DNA TGTGCCAGCAGCGTAGCCCCAGGGGCGGGTGAAGCTTTCTTT. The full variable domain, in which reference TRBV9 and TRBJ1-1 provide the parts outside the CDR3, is DSGVTQTPKHLITATGQRVTLRCSPRSGDLSVYWYQQSLDQGLQFLIQYYNGEERAKGNILERFSAQQFPDLHSELNLSSLELGDSALYFCASSVAPGAGEAFFGQGTRLTVV.

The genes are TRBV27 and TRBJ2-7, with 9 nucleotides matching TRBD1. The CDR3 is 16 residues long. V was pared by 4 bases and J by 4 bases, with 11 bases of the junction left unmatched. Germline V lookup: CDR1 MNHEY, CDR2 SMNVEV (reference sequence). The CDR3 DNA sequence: TGTGCCAGCAGTTCAGGACAGGGGTTCAGGATTTACGAGCAGTACTTC. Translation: CASSSGQGFRIYEQYF.

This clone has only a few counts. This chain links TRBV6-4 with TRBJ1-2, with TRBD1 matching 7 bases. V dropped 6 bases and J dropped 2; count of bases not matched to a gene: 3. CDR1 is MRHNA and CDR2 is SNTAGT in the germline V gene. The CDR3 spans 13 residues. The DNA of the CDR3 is TGTGCCAGCAGAAGGGGACAGAACTATGGCTACACCTTC. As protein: CASRRGQNYGYTF.

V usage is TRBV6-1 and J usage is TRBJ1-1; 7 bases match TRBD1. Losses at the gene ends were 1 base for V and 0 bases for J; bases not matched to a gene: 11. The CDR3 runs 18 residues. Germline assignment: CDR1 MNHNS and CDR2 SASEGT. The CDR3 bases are TGTGCCAGCAGTGAAGTAGGGTGGACAGGCAACCTGAACACTGAAGCTTTCTTT. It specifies CASSEVGWTGNLNTEAFF.

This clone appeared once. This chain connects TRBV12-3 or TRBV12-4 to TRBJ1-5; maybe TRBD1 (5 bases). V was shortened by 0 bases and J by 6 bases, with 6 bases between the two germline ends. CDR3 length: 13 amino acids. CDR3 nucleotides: TGTGCCAGCAGTTTAGCAGGGGTTCAGCCCCAGCATTTT. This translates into CASSLAGVQPQHF.